This T cell receptor beta chain originates from a study of T cells in women clearing cervical HPV infection. Study-wide background: Cases: HPV16-related CIN3 or worse on histology, 2 invasive cancers. Controls were women whose single incident HPV16 infection cleared within 12 months without precancer or cancer. For cases, blood was sampled a median around 150 days after lesion detection, interquartile range roughly 85 to 200 days.

The CDR3 covers 15 residues. CDR1 LGHNA and CDR2 YNFKEQ come from the germline V gene. V lost 2 bases, J lost 3 bases, and 14 bases lay in between. Generated by immunoSEQ multiplex PCR, the TCRdb table keeps only in-frame clones and is missing some. The sample data list around 25,000 clones. As concerns this clone: Sequencing ends 3 residues short of the CDR3 end; the germline J gene provides the rest.

V is TRBV4-2 and J is TRBJ2-7; D uncertain. The sequence derives from a woman aged 18 to 75 with a cervical HPV16 infection that either progressed to CIN3+ or cleared (not recorded which). Sequencing input: blood buffy coat. The DNA read from the CDR3 is TGTGCCAGCAGCCAACCCAAAAGGGTGGGCTACGAG. The encoded protein is CASSQPKRVGYE. From start to end, the CDR3 is CASSQPKRVGYEQYF.